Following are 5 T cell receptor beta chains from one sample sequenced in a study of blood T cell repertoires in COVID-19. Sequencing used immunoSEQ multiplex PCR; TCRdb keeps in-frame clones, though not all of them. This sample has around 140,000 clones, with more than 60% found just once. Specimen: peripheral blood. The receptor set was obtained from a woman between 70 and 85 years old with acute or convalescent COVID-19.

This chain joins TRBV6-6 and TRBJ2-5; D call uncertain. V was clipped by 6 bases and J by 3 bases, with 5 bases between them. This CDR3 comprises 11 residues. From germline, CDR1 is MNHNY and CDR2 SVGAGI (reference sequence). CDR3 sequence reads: CASSSEETQYF. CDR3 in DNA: TGTGCCAGCAGCTCTGAAGAGACCCAGTACTTC.

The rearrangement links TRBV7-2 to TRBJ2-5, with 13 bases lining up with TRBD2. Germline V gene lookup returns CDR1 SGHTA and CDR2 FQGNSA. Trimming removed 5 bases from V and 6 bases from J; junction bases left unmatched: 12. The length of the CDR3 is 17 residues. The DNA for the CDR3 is TGTGCCAGCAGCACCACTGCTGGACTAGCGGGGGAGAAGACCCAGTACTTC. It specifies CASSTTAGLAGEKTQYF. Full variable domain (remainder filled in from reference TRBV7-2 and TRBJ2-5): GAGVSQSPSNKVTEKGKDVELRCDPISGHTALYWYRQSLGQGLEFLIYFQGNSAPDKSGLPSDRFSAERTGGSVSTLTIQRTQQEDSAVYLCASSTTAGLAGEKTQYFGPGTRLLVL.

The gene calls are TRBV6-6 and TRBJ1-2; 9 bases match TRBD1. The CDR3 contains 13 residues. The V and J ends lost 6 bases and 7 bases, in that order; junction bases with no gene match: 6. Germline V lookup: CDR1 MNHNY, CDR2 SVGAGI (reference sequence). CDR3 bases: TGTGCCAGCAGACCGGACAGGGGTGGTGGCTACACCTTC. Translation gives CASRPDRGGGYTF.

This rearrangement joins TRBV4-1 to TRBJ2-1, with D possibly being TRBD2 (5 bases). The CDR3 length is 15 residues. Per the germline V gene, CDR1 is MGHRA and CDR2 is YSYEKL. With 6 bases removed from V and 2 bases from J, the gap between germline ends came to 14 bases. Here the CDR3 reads CASSPLEVTYNEQFF. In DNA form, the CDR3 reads TGCGCCAGCAGTCCACTGGAGGTTACCTACAATGAGCAGTTCTTC.

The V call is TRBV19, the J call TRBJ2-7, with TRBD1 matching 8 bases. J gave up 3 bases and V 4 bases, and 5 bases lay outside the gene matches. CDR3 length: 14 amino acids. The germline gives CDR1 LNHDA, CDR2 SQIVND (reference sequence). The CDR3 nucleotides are TGTGCCAGTAGTAACGGACAGGGACTCTACGAGCAGTACTTC. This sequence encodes CASSNGQGLYEQYF. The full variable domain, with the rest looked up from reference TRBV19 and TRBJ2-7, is DGGITQSPKYLFRKEGQNVTLSCEQNLNHDAMYWYRQDPGQGLRLIYYSQIVNDFQKGDIAEGYSVSREKKESFPLTVTSAQKNPTAFYLCASSNGQGLYEQYFGPGTRLTVT.